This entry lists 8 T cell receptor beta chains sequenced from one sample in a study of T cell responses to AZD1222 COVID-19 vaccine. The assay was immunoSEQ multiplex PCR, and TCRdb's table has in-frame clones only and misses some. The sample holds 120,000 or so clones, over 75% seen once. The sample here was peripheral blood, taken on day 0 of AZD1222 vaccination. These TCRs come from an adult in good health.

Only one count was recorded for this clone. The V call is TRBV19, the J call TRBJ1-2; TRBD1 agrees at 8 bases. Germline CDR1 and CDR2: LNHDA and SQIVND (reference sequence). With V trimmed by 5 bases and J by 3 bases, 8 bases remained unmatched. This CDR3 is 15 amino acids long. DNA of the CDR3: TGTGCCAGTAGTCCTGGGGACAGGCTCCACTATGGCTACACCTTC. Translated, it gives CASSPGDRLHYGYTF.

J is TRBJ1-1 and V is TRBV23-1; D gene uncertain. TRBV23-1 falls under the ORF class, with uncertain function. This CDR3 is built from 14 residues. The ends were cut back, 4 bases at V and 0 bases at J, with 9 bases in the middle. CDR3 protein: CASSRIRLNTEAFF. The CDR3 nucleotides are TGCGCCAGCAGTCGCATCAGGCTGAACACTGAAGCTTTCTTT.

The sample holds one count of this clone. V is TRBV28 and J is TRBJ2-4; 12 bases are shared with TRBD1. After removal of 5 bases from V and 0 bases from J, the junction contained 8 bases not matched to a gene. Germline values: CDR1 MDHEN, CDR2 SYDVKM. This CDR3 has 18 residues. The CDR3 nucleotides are TGTGCCAGCAGTGGTAGGGACAGGGGGCGTATAGCCAAAAACATTCAGTACTTC. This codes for CASSGRDRGRIAKNIQYF.

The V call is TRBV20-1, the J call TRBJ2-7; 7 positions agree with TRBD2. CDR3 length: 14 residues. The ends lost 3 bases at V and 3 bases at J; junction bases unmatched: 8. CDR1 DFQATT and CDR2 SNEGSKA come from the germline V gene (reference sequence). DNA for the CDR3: TGCAGTGCTAGTCGGGCTAGCGGTTTCTACGAGCAGTACTTC. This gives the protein CSASRASGFYEQYF.

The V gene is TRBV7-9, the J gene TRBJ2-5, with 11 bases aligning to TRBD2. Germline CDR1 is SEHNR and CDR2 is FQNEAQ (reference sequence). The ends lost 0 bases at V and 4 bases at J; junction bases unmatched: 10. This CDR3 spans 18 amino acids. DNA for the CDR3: TGTGCCAGCAGCTTAGCGGGGCTAGCGGGAGGAATCTCAGAGACCCAGTACTTC. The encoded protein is CASSLAGLAGGISETQYF.

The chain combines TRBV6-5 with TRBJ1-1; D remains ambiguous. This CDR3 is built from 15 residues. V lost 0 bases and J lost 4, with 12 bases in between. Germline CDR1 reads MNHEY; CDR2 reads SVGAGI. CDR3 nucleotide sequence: TGTGCCAGCAGTTACTCGATCTCGGGAGTCACTGAAGCTTTCTTT. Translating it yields CASSYSISGVTEAFF.

Here the CDR3 DNA reads TGTGCCAGCAGTTCCCCTCGGGAGGGCAGACTTAATGAGCAGTTCTTC. This codes for CASSSPREGRLNEQFF. This chain connects TRBV28 to TRBJ2-1; 8 positions agree with TRBD2. Germline V gives CDR1 MDHEN, CDR2 SYDVKM. CDR3 length: 16 residues. The trim removed 4 bases at V and 7 bases at J, leaving 12 bases unmatched.

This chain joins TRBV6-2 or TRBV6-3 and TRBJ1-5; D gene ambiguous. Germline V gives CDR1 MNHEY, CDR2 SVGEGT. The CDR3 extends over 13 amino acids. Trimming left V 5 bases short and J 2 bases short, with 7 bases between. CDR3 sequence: CASSDRGNQPQHF. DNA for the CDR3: TGTGCCAGCAGTGACCGGGGCAATCAGCCCCAGCATTTT.